Shown below are 22 T cell receptor beta chains from a single sample sequenced in a study of vaccination and CD4 T cells after COVID-19. Treatment of the sample: roughly nine-day PBMC culture with coronavirus spike peptide pools or control peptides (ViraFEST assay). Cultured CD4+ T cell DNA underwent sequencing with the Oncomine TCR Beta short-read assay. TCRdb processed the PCR reads anew with MiXCR; each CDR3 protein has one entry. The top ten hold roughly a quarter of the sample, which has 9,500 to 15,000 distinct CDR3 sequences, about 31% seen once. Antigens for these TCRs are unknown. Sequenced input: cultured CD4+ T cells from blood. The receptors come from a human donor with COVID-19.

This clonotype was detected a few times. V gene TRBV2 combines with J gene TRBJ1-2; no clear D. The germline V and J ends were trimmed by 6 bases and 2 bases, with 7 bases remaining between them. CDR3 size: 12 residues. CDR1 is SNHLY, CDR2 FYNNEI, per germline. The CDR3 DNA sequence: TGTGCCAGCAGACGGATGAACTATGGCTACACCTTC. This encodes CASRRMNYGYTF.

This clonotype was detected a few times. The rearrangement uses TRBV6-2 or TRBV6-3 and TRBJ2-1; D is ambiguous. V lost 6 bases, J lost 1 base, and 13 bases lay in between. CDR3 length equals 15 residues. From germline, CDR1 is MNHEY and CDR2 SVGEGT. The CDR3 DNA reads TGTGCCAGCAGCAGCATGGTAGGATCCTACAATGAGCAGTTCTTC. It is translated as CASSSMVGSYNEQFF.

Concerning this clonotype: The junction does not match germline at one end; this may be a read error. The V and J genes are TRBV19 and TRBJ2-1, with D tentatively TRBD2 (7 bases). The germline V gene encodes CDR1 LNHDA and CDR2 SQIVND (reference sequence). This CDR3 comprises 15 residues. CDR3 sequence: CASRDLGGAYNEQFF. CDR3 nucleotide sequence: TGTGCTAGTAGGGACCTAGGGGGGGCCTACAATGAGCAGTTCTTC.

V gene TRBV3-1 combines with J gene TRBJ2-3, with 10 bases lining up with TRBD2. The germline CDR1 and CDR2 sequences are LGHDT and YNNKEL (reference sequence). The CDR3 loop spans 16 amino acids. V shed 4 bases and J 4 bases; nucleotides not matched to a gene: 8. CDR3 region: CASSLRLAGRADTQYF. CDR3 DNA: TGTGCCAGCAGCCTTAGACTAGCGGGCCGCGCAGATACGCAGTATTTT.

The rearrangement uses TRBV5-1 and TRBJ1-2, with D perhaps TRBD1 (5 bases). CDR1 is SGHRS, CDR2 YFSETQ, per germline. The CDR3 is 13 residues long. V lost 0 bases and J lost 8, with 11 bases in between. As DNA, the CDR3 is TGCGCCAGCAGCTTGGGCGGGGGTGAGGGCTACACCTTC. Its protein product is CASSLGGGEGYTF. The full variable domain, with the rest looked up from reference TRBV5-1 and TRBJ1-2, is KAGVTQTPRYLIKTRGQQVTLSCSPISGHRSVSWYQQTPGQGLQFLFEYFSETQRNKGNFPGRFSGRQFSNSRSEMNVSTLELGDSALYLCASSLGGGEGYTFGSGTRLTVV.

The chain uses TRBV20-1 and TRBJ2-3, with D unclear. Germline CDR1 is DFQATT and CDR2 is SNEGSKA (reference sequence). The CDR3 has 15 residues. V was cut by 2 bases and J by 2 bases, with 14 bases left in between. CDR3 nucleotides: TGCAGTGCTAGATTGACACGACTGAACACAGATACGCAGTATTTT. This codes for CSARLTRLNTDTQYF.

The V and J genes are TRBV6-5 and TRBJ2-1, with D tentatively TRBD2 (7 bases). CDR1 is MNHEY and CDR2 is SVGAGI in the germline V gene. V gave up 2 bases and J gave up 8 bases, with 16 bases separating them. This CDR3 spans 15 amino acids. In DNA, the CDR3 is TGTGCCAGCAGTTACGGGGGGGGGCCGTTTGATGAGCAGTTCTTC. This gives the protein CASSYGGGPFDEQFF.

The V call is TRBV5-1, the J call TRBJ2-7; 7 bases are a match to TRBD1. V was pared by 4 bases and J by 5 bases, with 12 bases of the junction left unmatched. CDR1 is SGHRS, CDR2 YFSETQ, per germline. The CDR3 totals 15 residues. The CDR3 sequence: CASSQLQTGTNEQYF. The DNA for the CDR3 is TGCGCCAGCAGCCAACTTCAGACAGGGACCAACGAGCAGTACTTC.

This clonotype was recorded once. The chain employs TRBV6-5 and TRBJ1-3; no reliable D call. This CDR3 region has 16 residues. The V end lost 3 bases, the J end lost 4 bases, and 16 bases lay between the germline ends. Germline loops: CDR1 MNHEY, CDR2 SVGAGI. The CDR3 DNA sequence: TGTGCCAGCAGTTATAACCCACGACTGGCCGGAAACACCATATATTTT. This translates into CASSYNPRLAGNTIYF.

The rearrangement joins TRBV29-1 to TRBJ2-2, with D perhaps matching TRBD1 (5 bases). CDR1 SQVTM and CDR2 ANQGSEA come from the germline V gene. The CDR3 covers 14 residues. Trimming cost V 7 bases and J 4 bases, with 16 bases left between them. CDR3 protein: CSEAGGARTGELFF. CDR3 DNA sequence: TGCAGCGAGGCTGGTGGGGCTCGCACCGGGGAGCTGTTTTTT.

This clonotype showed up just a few times. The chain has TRBV4-1 and TRBJ1-5; no definite D call. The V end lost 0 bases, the J end lost 6 bases, and 6 bases lay between the germline ends. This CDR3 is 13 amino acids long. Germline V gene sequence: CDR1 MGHRA, CDR2 YSYEKL. The CDR3: CASSQEEVQPQHF. In DNA form, the CDR3 reads TGCGCCAGCAGCCAAGAGGAGGTTCAGCCCCAGCATTTT.

This clonotype was observed a few times. The chain has TRBV19 and TRBJ1-3; 11 positions agree with TRBD1. The CDR3 has 15 residues. In germline, CDR1 is LNHDA, CDR2 SQIVND (reference sequence). V lost 5 bases to trimming and J lost 7 bases; unmatched junction nucleotides: 7. The CDR3 here is CASSSRTGGTNTIYF. The CDR3 DNA is TGTGCCAGTAGTTCGAGGACAGGGGGCACTAACACCATATATTTT. The full variable domain, completed using reference TRBV19 and TRBJ1-3, is DGGITQSPKYLFRKEGQNVTLSCEQNLNHDAMYWYRQDPGQGLRLIYYSQIVNDFQKGDIAEGYSVSREKKESFPLTVTSAQKNPTAFYLCASSSRTGGTNTIYFGEGSWLTVV.

DNA for the CDR3: TGCAGTGCTCAACAGGGCTTACTGGGAGAGACCCAGTACTTC. Its protein product is CSAQQGLLGETQYF. This chain joins TRBV20-1 and TRBJ2-5; D is possibly TRBD1 (6 bases). The CDR3 contains 14 residues. The V and J ends lost 5 bases and 4 bases respectively, with 17 bases between them. From germline, CDR1 is DFQATT and CDR2 SNEGSKA (reference sequence).

This clonotype came up once. V gene TRBV7-9 combines with J gene TRBJ2-1, with D perhaps TRBD2 (7 bases). CDR1 and CDR2 (germline): SEHNR, FQNEAQ (reference sequence). With 0 bases removed from V and 6 bases from J, the gap between germline ends came to 12 bases. There are 15 residues in the CDR3. The CDR3 region is CASSLAGGPGNEQFF. The CDR3 bases are TGTGCCAGCAGCTTAGCGGGGGGGCCAGGCAATGAGCAGTTCTTC.

The chain is built from TRBV6-1 and TRBJ1-2; 7 bases are shared with TRBD1. The germline CDR1 and CDR2 sequences are MNHNS and SASEGT. The CDR3 is 14 amino acids. V gave up 6 bases and J gave up 8 bases; unmatched junction bases: 12. The CDR3: CASSLRCQGGGYTF. The DNA for the CDR3 is TGTGCCAGCAGCCTACGGTGCCAGGGGGGCGGCTACACCTTC.

This clonotype was counted only a few times. This chain connects TRBV6-5 to TRBJ1-2; 9 bases line up with TRBD1. The junction had 11 bases not matched to a gene; V was cut back by 0 bases and J by 3 bases. CDR3 length equals 18 residues. Per germline, CDR1 MNHEY and CDR2 SVGAGI. This CDR3 is CASSYSRPGQGSHYGYTF. CDR3 in DNA: TGTGCCAGCAGTTACTCGAGGCCCGGACAGGGGTCCCACTATGGCTACACCTTC.

This clonotype was seen more than once but under ten times. The chain employs TRBV6-5 and TRBJ1-2, with 9 bases aligning to TRBD1. V lost 2 bases, J lost 4 bases, and 11 bases stayed unmatched. Germline loops: CDR1 MNHEY, CDR2 SVGAGI. This CDR3 has 17 residues. CDR3 residues: CASSYLRGTGTTYGYTF. In DNA, the CDR3 is TGTGCCAGCAGTTACCTCCGGGGGACAGGGACAACCTATGGCTACACCTTC.

The rearrangement links TRBV11-3 to TRBJ1-1; 7 nucleotides align to TRBD1. The CDR3 is 14 amino acids. Germline CDR1 reads SGHNT; CDR2 reads YENEEA. V lost 8 bases, J lost 2 bases, and 8 bases stayed unmatched. The CDR3 DNA reads as TGTGCCAGCCACACAGGGGCGATAAACACTGAAGCTTTCTTT. Translating gives CASHTGAINTEAFF. Supplemented by reference TRBV11-3 and TRBJ1-1, the full variable domain reads EAGVVQSPRYKIIEKKQPVAFWCNPISGHNTLYWYLQNLGQGPELLIRYENEEAVDDSQLPKDRFSAERLKGVDSTLKIQPAELGDSAVYLCASHTGAINTEAFFGQGTRLTVV.

Judged by abundance, this clonotype is medium-sized. The chain combines TRBV20-1 with TRBJ1-1, with 8 bases matching TRBD1. Looked up from germline, CDR1 is DFQATT and CDR2 is SNEGSKA (reference sequence). V lost 5 bases and J lost 1; bases outside the gene matches: 3. The CDR3 spans 13 residues. The CDR3 region has the DNA TGCAGTGCTTGGGACAGGCGGAACACTGAAGCTTTCTTT. It encodes CSAWDRRNTEAFF.

The CDR3 bases are TGTGCCACCAGCAGAGATCGGGCGGCTGGAAACACCATATATTTT. It codes for CATSRDRAAGNTIYF. J is TRBJ1-3 and V is TRBV15, with D uncertain. The CDR3 loop spans 15 amino acids. Germline V gene sequence: CDR1 LNHNV, CDR2 YYDKDF (reference sequence). Trimming left V 0 bases short and J 2 bases short, with 8 bases between.

This clonotype came up a few times. The chain joins TRBV11-2 to TRBJ2-7, with D maybe TRBD1 (5 bases). The CDR3 is 15 residues long. The ends were cut back, 3 bases at V and 5 bases at J, with 17 bases in the middle. Germline V CDR1 and CDR2: SGHAT, FQNNGV. The CDR3 reads CASSFRLGLRDEQYF. CDR3 bases: TGTGCCAGCAGCTTCCGATTGGGGCTTCGAGACGAGCAGTACTTC.

V is TRBV24-1 and J is TRBJ1-2; 7 bases align to TRBD1. This CDR3 has 13 amino acids. Looked up from germline, CDR1 is KGHDR and CDR2 is SFDVKD. V lost 4 bases, J lost 7 bases, and 5 bases stayed unmatched. In DNA, the CDR3 is TGTGCCACCAGTGACCGACAGGGTCGTGGCTACACCTTC. Residues: CATSDRQGRGYTF.